A single T cell receptor beta chain is shown here with its context. What it recognizes is unknown. Repertoires were generated with immunoSEQ multiplex PCR, while TCRdb's copy carries only in-frame clones and drops some. The table records tens of thousands of clones, 84% of them present only once. This specimen comes from a study of PD-L1 blockade in urothelial cancer. Study as a whole: Bladder-origin urothelial cancer in males covered about nine tenths of the roughly 30 patients. There were a median of around 140,000 T cells in blood samples. Findings of the study overall: At the 3-week point, tumor-associated blood clones expanded more in durable-benefit patients.

Time point described: pretreatment peripheral blood. Enrolled patients showed locally advanced or metastatic urothelial carcinoma. The CDR3 is 13 amino acids. After removal of 2 bases from V and 12 bases from J, the junction contained 10 bases not matched to a gene. The source material was PBMCs, sampled around atezolizumab (anti-PD-L1) treatment. The TCR was taken from a woman between 65 and 79 years old with urothelial cancer. The V call is TRBV23-1, the J call TRBJ2-7; 7 bases are shared with TRBD1. TRBV23-1 is identified as an open reading frame with a role that is uncertain. CDR3 coding DNA: TGCGCCAGCAGTCAAGAAGAGACAGGGCGGTGGTACTTC. This gives the protein CASSQEETGRWYF.